This TCR beta chain was identified in a study of cytomegalovirus exposure and HLA in healthy donors. General study findings and limits: The authors listed some 150 TCR beta chains as cytomegalovirus-associated.

Details on this clone: The antigen is undetermined.

The primer mix had 60 Vbeta and 13 Jbeta primers. Produced via immunoSEQ multiplex PCR; TCRdb's table is partial and in-frame only. The data show about 180,000 clones, approximately 80% seen once. V dropped 8 bases and J dropped 9; count of bases not matched to a gene: 6. The germline CDR1 and CDR2 sequences are MNHEY and SMNVEV (reference sequence). This CDR3 has 14 residues. This receptor was taken from a girl between 10 and 17 years old in good health and CMV-seropositive. J is TRBJ2-1 and V is TRBV27; 14 nucleotides match TRBD2. The source material was PBMCs. The chain's CDR3 is CASGGLAGVVEQFF. The CDR3, as DNA: TGTGCCAGCGGGGGACTAGCGGGAGTAGTTGAGCAGTTCTTC.